A single sample is the source of the 15 T cell receptor beta chains below, sequenced in a study of cytomegalovirus exposure and HLA in healthy donors. PCR primers comprised 60 Vbeta and 13 Jbeta primers. Data came from immunoSEQ multiplex PCR; TCRdb stores just in-frame clones and leaves some out. Of about 110,000 clones in the sample, approximately 80% are singletons; the top ten hold around 6%. Sequencing was performed on PBMCs. The source is a male donor in good health and CMV-seronegative.

V usage is TRBV19 and J usage is TRBJ2-3; TRBD1 might be the D (5 bases). The CDR3 has 13 residues. V shed 10 bases and J shed 2 bases, with 13 bases lying between them. Germline CDR1 is LNHDA and CDR2 is SQIVND (reference sequence). The CDR3 protein is CATRGRLTDTQYF. In DNA, the CDR3 is TGTGCCACTAGGGGCAGGCTCACAGATACGCAGTATTTT.

The V and J genes are TRBV7-3 and TRBJ2-1, with D possibly being TRBD2 (6 bases). Per germline, CDR1 SGHTA and CDR2 FQGTGA. There are 15 residues in the CDR3. V was clipped by 3 bases and J by 2 bases, with 11 bases between them. The CDR3 region is CASSFGQRAYNEQFF. CDR3 nucleotide sequence: TGTGCCAGCAGCTTCGGGCAGCGGGCCTACAATGAGCAGTTCTTC.

The chain couples TRBV28 to TRBJ2-3; 9 bases align to TRBD1. CDR1 is MDHEN and CDR2 is SYDVKM in the germline V gene. The CDR3 runs 15 residues. Trimming cost V 4 bases and J 2 bases; bases outside gene matches: 4. Here the CDR3 DNA reads TGTGCCAGCAGTTCTGGGACAGGGATCACAGATACGCAGTATTTT. Amino acid sequence: CASSSGTGITDTQYF.

This chain joins TRBV7-9 and TRBJ2-7, with 7 bases aligning to TRBD1. This CDR3 comprises 14 residues. Germline assignment: CDR1 SEHNR and CDR2 FQNEAQ (reference sequence). The J segment lost 3 bases and the V segment lost 6 bases, leaving 8 bases of the junction unmatched. Here the CDR3 DNA reads TGTGCCAGCAGAGGACCGGGACAGAACTACGAGCAGTACTTC. It yields the protein CASRGPGQNYEQYF.

This chain uses TRBV7-9 with TRBJ1-5; 9 nucleotides match TRBD1. Germline CDR1 reads SEHNR; CDR2 reads FQNEAQ (reference sequence). V shed 1 base and J 4 bases; nucleotides not matched to a gene: 8. This CDR3 is built from 17 residues. The DNA of the CDR3 is TGTGCCAGCAGCTTAGTGAGTTGGGACAGGGATAATCAGCCCCAGCATTTT. It yields the protein CASSLVSWDRDNQPQHF.

The gene calls are TRBV10-1 and TRBJ1-3; D is undetermined. Germline CDR1 reads WNHNN; CDR2 reads SYGVQD (reference sequence). This CDR3 contains 16 residues. Deletions cut 0 bases from V and 1 base from J, with 10 bases between. The CDR3 sequence is CASSESPRRSGNTIYF. CDR3 nucleotides: TGCGCCAGCAGTGAGTCCCCCCGGAGGTCTGGAAACACCATATATTTT.

The chain is built from TRBV19 and TRBJ2-3, with 9 positions matching TRBD1. Germline V gene sequence: CDR1 LNHDA, CDR2 SQIVND (reference sequence). Trimming removed 5 bases from V and 6 bases from J; junction bases left unmatched: 6. This CDR3 spans 14 amino acids. For the CDR3, the DNA is TGTGCCAGTAGTCCGGACAGGGGACTGGATACGCAGTATTTT. It yields the protein CASSPDRGLDTQYF. Filled out from reference TRBV19 and TRBJ2-3, the complete variable domain reads DGGITQSPKYLFRKEGQNVTLSCEQNLNHDAMYWYRQDPGQGLRLIYYSQIVNDFQKGDIAEGYSVSREKKESFPLTVTSAQKNPTAFYLCASSPDRGLDTQYFGPGTRLTVL.

CDR3 loop: CASSPRTGTYGYTF. The CDR3, as DNA: TGTGCCAGCAGCCCTCGAACAGGGACCTATGGCTACACCTTC. The V and J genes are TRBV11-2 and TRBJ1-2; a weak D match, TRBD1 (6 bases). Germline V gene lookup returns CDR1 SGHAT and CDR2 FQNNGV. The V gene lost 5 bases and the J gene lost 4 bases, with 14 bases spanning the gap. The CDR3 contains 14 residues.

J is TRBJ2-7 and V is TRBV19, with 9 bases identical to TRBD2. J lost 4 bases, V lost 3 bases, and 7 bases had no gene match. Germline V gene data show CDR1 as LNHDA and CDR2 as SQIVND (reference sequence). The CDR3 length is 15 residues. CDR3 region: CASSIWLAGQYEQYF. CDR3 DNA: TGTGCCAGTAGTATTTGGCTAGCGGGACAGTACGAGCAGTACTTC.

Points on this clone: At one of its ends the junction is not consistent with the germline gene, which may arise from a read error. This chain uses TRBV9 with TRBJ2-7, with D possibly matching TRBD2 (5 bases). The germline V gene has CDR1 SGDLS and CDR2 YYNGEE. The CDR3 length is 15 residues. The CDR3 protein is CACRIEGYFSYEQYF. The CDR3, as DNA: TGTGCCTGCAGGATAGAGGGTTACTTTTCCTACGAGCAGTACTTC.

This clone was seen a few times. The rearrangement uses TRBV30 and TRBJ2-3, with a weak D call TRBD1 (6 bases). V was trimmed by 7 bases and J by 8 bases, leaving 25 bases between them. The CDR3 sequence is 15 residues long. Germline CDR1 and CDR2: GTSNPN and SVGIG (reference sequence). As DNA, the CDR3 is TGTGCCTCTGGAGTAGGGTCGGGGACACTCGGTACGCAGTATTTT. Translation gives CASGVGSGTLGTQYF.

The genes are TRBV30 and TRBJ2-7, with 8 bases matching TRBD2. Germline V gene sequence: CDR1 GTSNPN, CDR2 SVGIG (reference sequence). Trimming at V came to 5 bases and at J to 7 bases, leaving 10 bases not matched to a gene. CDR3 length: 13 amino acids. The CDR3 DNA reads as TGTGCCTGGCGCCCCGGGAGGGCCGGAGAGCAGTACTTC. Its protein product is CAWRPGRAGEQYF.

The chain links TRBV21-1 to TRBJ2-3; the table assigns TRBD1, which was not confirmed against the DNA. TRBV21-1 is a pseudogene locus. The CDR3 is 18 residues long. The CDR3 sequence is CASSAPKKQTRGTDTQYF. The CDR3 DNA reads as TGTGCCAGCAGCGCACCCAAAAAACAGACCCGCGGCACAGATACGCAGTATTTT.

The gene calls are TRBV27 and TRBJ2-7; D gene ambiguous. Deletions cut 2 bases from V and 1 base from J, with 9 bases between. The CDR3 is made up of 14 amino acids. From germline, CDR1 is MNHEY and CDR2 SMNVEV (reference sequence). In DNA form, the CDR3 reads TGTGCCAGCAGTTTAATTGGCAGTTCCTACGAGCAGTACTTC. It translates to CASSLIGSSYEQYF.

The chain uses TRBV5-1 and TRBJ2-3; 7 bases align to TRBD2. V was pared by 0 bases and J by 2 bases, with 6 bases of the junction left unmatched. The CDR3 spans 16 residues. Germline loops: CDR1 SGHRS, CDR2 YFSETQ. The CDR3 reads CASSLEGLAVTDTQYF. CDR3 nucleotides: TGCGCCAGCAGCTTGGAGGGGCTAGCGGTCACAGATACGCAGTATTTT.